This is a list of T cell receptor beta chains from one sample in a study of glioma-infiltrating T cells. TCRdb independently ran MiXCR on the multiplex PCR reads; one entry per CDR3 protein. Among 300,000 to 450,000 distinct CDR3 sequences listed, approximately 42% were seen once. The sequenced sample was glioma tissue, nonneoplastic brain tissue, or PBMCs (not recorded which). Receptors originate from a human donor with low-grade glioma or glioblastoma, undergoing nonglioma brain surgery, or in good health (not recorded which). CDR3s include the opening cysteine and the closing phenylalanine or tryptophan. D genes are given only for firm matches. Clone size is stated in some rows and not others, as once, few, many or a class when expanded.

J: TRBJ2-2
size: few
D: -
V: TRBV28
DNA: TGTGCCAGCAGTTTCGGGACTTATACCGGGGAGCTGTTTTTT
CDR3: CASSFGTYTGELFF

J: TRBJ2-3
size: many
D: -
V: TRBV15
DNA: TGTGCCACCAGCAGAGACCTAGAAACAGATACGCAGTATTTT
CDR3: CATSRDLETDTQYF

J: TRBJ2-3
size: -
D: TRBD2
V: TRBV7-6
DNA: TGTGCCAGCAGCGCCTACGTTCTAGCGGGACCGGGCACAGATACGCAGTATTTT
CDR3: CASSAYVLAGPGTDTQYF

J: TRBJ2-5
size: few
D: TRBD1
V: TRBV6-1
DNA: TGTGCCAGCAGTTTACGCAGGGGGCAGGAGACCCAGTACTTC
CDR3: CASSLRRGQETQYF

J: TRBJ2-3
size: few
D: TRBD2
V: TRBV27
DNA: TGTGCCAGCGCCGGACTAGCGGGAGGCACAGATACGCAGTATTTT
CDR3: CASAGLAGGTDTQYF

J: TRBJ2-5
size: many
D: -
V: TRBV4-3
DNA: TGCGCCAGCAGCCAAGATGGATCCCCGGGCCAGGGCGGGACCCAGTACTTC
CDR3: CASSQDGSPGQGGTQYF

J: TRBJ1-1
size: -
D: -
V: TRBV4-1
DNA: TGCGCCAGCAGCTCGCCCAACCTGAACACTGAAGCTTTCTTT
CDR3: CASSSPNLNTEAFF

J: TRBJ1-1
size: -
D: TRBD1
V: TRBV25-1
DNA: TGTGCCAGCAGTCGGCTTCGGGACAGGGAAGCTTTCTTT
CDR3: CASSRLRDREAFF

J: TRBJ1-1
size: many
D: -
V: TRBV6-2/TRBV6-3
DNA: TGTGCCAGCACTTTTACGGGACGTGAGGGGTTGAACACTGAAGCTTTCTTT
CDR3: CASTFTGREGLNTEAFF

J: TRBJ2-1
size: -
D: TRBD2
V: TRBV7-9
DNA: TGTGTTAGCAGCTTCAGCGGGAGGGCCGGGGATGAGCAGTTCTTC
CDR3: CVSSFSGRAGDEQFF

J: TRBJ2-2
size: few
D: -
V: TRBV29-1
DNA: TGCAGCGTTGTCCGGGACACCGGGGAGCTGTTTTTT
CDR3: CSVVRDTGELFF

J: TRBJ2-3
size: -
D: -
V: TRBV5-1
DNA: TGCGCCATCCCCCGGGGGACCTCATTCCTAAATACGCAGTATTTT
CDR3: CAIPRGTSFLNTQYF

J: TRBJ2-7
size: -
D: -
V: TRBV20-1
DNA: TGCAGTGCTAGATATACAGGGAGCTCCTACGAGCAGTACTTC
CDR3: CSARYTGSSYEQYF

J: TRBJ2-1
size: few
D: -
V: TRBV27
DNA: TGTGCCAGCAGTTTAATGGGGGGGAGGGGGCATGTTGAGCAGTTCTTC
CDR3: CASSLMGGRGHVEQFF

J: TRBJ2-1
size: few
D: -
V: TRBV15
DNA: TGTGCCACCAGCCGCTTGCGCCCGGGAAAGGACGATGAGCAGTTCTTC
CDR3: CATSRLRPGKDDEQFF

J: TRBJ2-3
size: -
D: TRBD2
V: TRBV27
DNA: TGTGCCAGCGGTTTCGGGGGGACTAGCACAGATACGCAGTATTTT
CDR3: CASGFGGTSTDTQYF

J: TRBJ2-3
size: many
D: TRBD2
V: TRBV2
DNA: TGTGCCAGCAGTTTAAGCGGGAGGAATGCAGATACGCAGTATTTT
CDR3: CASSLSGRNADTQYF

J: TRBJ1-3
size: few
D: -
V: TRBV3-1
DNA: TGTGCCAGCAGCCAAGGACGAGCGAGCTCTGGAAACACCATATATTTT
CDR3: CASSQGRASSGNTIYF

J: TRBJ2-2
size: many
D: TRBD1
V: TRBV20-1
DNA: TGCAGTGCAAGTGGGACAGTCCTTCATGATACCGGGGAGCTGTTTTTT
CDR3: CSASGTVLHDTGELFF

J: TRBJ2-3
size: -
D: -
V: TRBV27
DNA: TGTGCCAGCTCGCTCAGGGGGGGCGGAGATACGCAGTATTTT
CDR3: CASSLRGGGDTQYF

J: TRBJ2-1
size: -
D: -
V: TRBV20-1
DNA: TGCAGTGCTAGAGATCGGAGGAGACCTGACAATGAGCAGTTCTTC
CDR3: CSARDRRRPDNEQFF

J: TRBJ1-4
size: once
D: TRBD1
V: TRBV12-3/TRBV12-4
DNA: TGTGCCAGCAGTCCGACAGGGTTAACTAATGAAAAACTGTTTTTT
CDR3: CASSPTGLTNEKLFF

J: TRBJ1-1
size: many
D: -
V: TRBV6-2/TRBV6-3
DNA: TGTGCCAGCAGTTATTCTGAAAGAGCTTTCTTT
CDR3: CASSYSERAFF

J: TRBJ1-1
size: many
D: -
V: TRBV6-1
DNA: TGTGCCAGCAGTGAAGCGCGAGGCACTGAAGCTTTCTTT
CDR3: CASSEARGTEAFF

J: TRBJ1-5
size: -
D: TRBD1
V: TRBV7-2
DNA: TGTGCCAGCAGCTCAGGGGGGGTGGCTAGCAATCAGCCCCAGCATTTT
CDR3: CASSSGGVASNQPQHF

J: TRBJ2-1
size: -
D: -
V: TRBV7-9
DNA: TGTGCCAGCAGGAACCTCCGGGACGGTTGGTACAATGAGCAGTTCTTC
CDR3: CASRNLRDGWYNEQFF

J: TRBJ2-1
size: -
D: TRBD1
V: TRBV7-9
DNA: TGTGCCAGCAGCTCGATGTACCGGGACAGGGGGCATGATGAGCAGTTCTTC
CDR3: CASSSMYRDRGHDEQFF

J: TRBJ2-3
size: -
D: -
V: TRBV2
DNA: TGTGCCATCAGAAGATCAAGCGGAACGTCGGATACGCAGTATTTT
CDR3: CAIRRSSGTSDTQYF

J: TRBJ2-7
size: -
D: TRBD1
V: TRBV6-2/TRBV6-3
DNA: TGTGCCAGCAGCAGACAGGGGGCCTTCAACGAGCAGTACTTC
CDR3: CASSRQGAFNEQYF

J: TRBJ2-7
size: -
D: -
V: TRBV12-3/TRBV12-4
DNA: TGTGCCAGCAGTTTAGACGGATTGAATGGGGACTTC
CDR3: CASSLDGLNGDF

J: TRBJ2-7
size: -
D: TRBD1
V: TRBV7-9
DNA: TGTGCCAGCAGACGCGGGACAGGCGACGAGCAGTACTTC
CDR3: CASRRGTGDEQYF

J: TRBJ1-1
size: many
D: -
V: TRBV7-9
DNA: TGTGCCAGCCGTTCAGGGGCGAACACTGAAGCTTTCTTT
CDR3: CASRSGANTEAFF